The sequence of this T cell receptor beta chain was determined in a study of metastatic and nonmetastatic thyroid tumors. Across the study: Blood and tumor or nodule tissue repertoires from malignant and benign thyroid patients were compared. Study results and limitations: Within blood and tumor, benign nodules reportedly had significantly lower TCR beta diversity than malignant thyroid tumors did.

Among the patients, none had received any treatment before thyroid surgery. Germline trimming cut 3 bases from V and 1 base from J; bases unmatched to any gene: 6. This CDR3 comprises 16 residues. The germline V gene encodes CDR1 SGHAT and CDR2 FQDESV (reference sequence). Original handling: Using the CDR3 differences seen across clinicopathological groups, the authors built a distant-metastasis classifier for papillary thyroid cancer, which was meant to discriminate distant-metastatic patients. Using MiXCR, TCRdb reanalyzed the PCR reads. What appears here as the V and J calls and clone size reflects TCRdb's work, not the paper's. The data hold about 16,000 clones, with roughly 29% observed a single time. To note about this clone: Its target is not known.

The specimen sequenced was tumor tissue. The TCR was taken from a male donor with papillary thyroid cancer or a benign thyroid nodule (not recorded which). Some clones in this sample may be carry-over from other donors' samples. The chain carries TRBV11-1 and TRBJ1-2; TRBD1 matches 9 bases. This CDR3 is CASSFERTGDNYGYTF. The CDR3 DNA is TGTGCCAGCAGCTTCGAAAGGACAGGGGATAACTATGGCTACACCTTC.